This TCR beta chain is from a study of T cells expressing NK-cell markers. Across the study: Sorted CD3+CD56+NKG2C+, CD3+CD56+NKG2C- and CD3+CD56-NKG2C+ T-cell subsets were beta-chain profiled. Findings of the study overall: The CD3+CD56-NKG2C+ fraction was also led by these clonotypes in several donors.

This clonotype shows up as medium-sized by frequency. Its antigen is unidentified. The CDR3 runs 11 residues. TCRdb reworked the 5' RACE reads into one entry per CDR3 protein, no DNA. Its clone listing holds approximately 310 distinct CDR3 sequences. The rearrangement joins TRBV12-3 or TRBV12-4 to TRBJ1-1. The sequenced sample was blood T cells: a sorted CD56 or NKG2C T cell subset, CD4+ or CD8+ T cells, or bulk PBMC T cells (not recorded which). This clonotype originated in a woman between 18 and 69 years old in good health. CDR3 protein: CASSINTEAFF.